This TCR beta chain was identified during a study of blood T cell repertoires in COVID-19. The wider study: Sites across the United States, Italy and Spain contributed samples from acute and convalescent COVID-19. T cells, B-cell-depleted T cells, or PBMCs supplied cDNA or gDNA.

The V and J ends lost 0 bases and 6 bases respectively, with 13 bases between them. CDR3 length: 15 amino acids. Germline V gene data show CDR1 as KGHDR and CDR2 as SFDVKD. Authors' data handling: Reference gene primer amplification gave nucleated cell count estimates. Assay used: immunoSEQ multiplex PCR; TCRdb lists only in-frame clones, some missing. V and J calls and clone size are copied from that table; D and trimming were computed from the DNA. The data contain about 120,000 clones, approximately 81% of them singletons. The source material was peripheral blood. This chain uses TRBV24-1 with TRBJ1-2; D call uncertain. This TCR came from a man in his forties with active or convalescent COVID-19. CDR3: CATSDLQMRGHGYTF. CDR3 DNA: TGTGCCACCAGTGATTTGCAAATGCGGGGTCATGGCTACACCTTC.